Following are 8 T cell receptor beta chains from one sample sequenced in a study of shared clonotypes between healthy human individuals. Assay: immunoSEQ multiplex PCR; the TCRdb copy retains only in-frame clones and omits some. This sample carries 2 million to 3 million clones, over 85% of them seen once, and the ten largest clones take around 0.14%. Sequencing used naive CD4+ T cells sorted from blood. Subset meaning: CD45RA+ positively selected. These receptors originate from a man in his late teens or twenties in good health.

The table lists this clone with a count of one. The V call is TRBV21-1, the J call TRBJ2-3; the table's D call of TRBD2 was not tested on the DNA. TRBV21-1 counts as a pseudogene. The CDR3 consists of 20 residues. The CDR3 loop is CASSKVQVRYGRAGMDTQYF. CDR3 nucleotide sequence: TGTGCCAGCAGCAAGGTGCAGGTCCGTTACGGGAGGGCCGGAATGGATACGCAGTATTTT.

The chain employs TRBV6-1 and TRBJ2-7; 13 bases agree with TRBD2. V lost 1 base to trimming and J lost 5 bases; unmatched junction nucleotides: 5. Germline-derived CDR1 and CDR2 are MNHNS and SASEGT. The CDR3 contains 16 residues. CDR3 protein: CASSEELAGGLHEQYF. The CDR3 region has the DNA TGTGCCAGCAGTGAAGAACTAGCGGGAGGGCTACACGAGCAGTACTTC.

This chain links TRBV10-3 with TRBJ1-2; D not certain. This CDR3 is 13 amino acids long. The ends were cut back, 4 bases at V and 5 bases at J, with 11 bases in the middle. The germline V gene has CDR1 ENHRY and CDR2 SYGVKD. CDR3: CAISAGTLYGYTF. In DNA form, the CDR3 reads TGTGCCATCAGTGCCGGCACTCTATATGGCTACACCTTC.

Here the CDR3 reads CASSFMGRGPESSYNEQFF. The DNA of the CDR3 is TGTGCCAGCAGTTTTATGGGCAGGGGGCCTGAGAGCTCCTACAATGAGCAGTTCTTC. The genes are TRBV28 and TRBJ2-1, with 8 bases lining up with TRBD1. V was clipped by 3 bases and J by 0 bases; unmatched bases: 13. The CDR3 totals 19 residues. Germline V lookup: CDR1 MDHEN, CDR2 SYDVKM.

The DNA for the CDR3 is TGTGCCAGCAGCCCGGGACTAGCGGGAGAAGAGACCCAGTACTTC. Protein: CASSPGLAGEETQYF. The V gene is TRBV4-2, the J gene TRBJ2-5, with 14 bases matching TRBD2. V gave up 4 bases and J gave up 3 bases; unmatched junction bases: 1. The CDR3 covers 15 residues. Germline V gene lookup returns CDR1 LGHNA and CDR2 YNFKEQ.

The chain has TRBV5-4 and TRBJ2-7, with D unresolved. The CDR3 contains 13 residues. V was pared by 1 base and J by 5 bases, with 10 bases between. CDR1 and CDR2 from the germline V gene are SGHNT and YYREEE (reference sequence). DNA of the CDR3: TGTGCCAGCAGCTTGATGGGAAGGGACGAGCAGTACTTC. It encodes CASSLMGRDEQYF.

The chain's CDR3 is CASSARKDRVTDTQYF. Here the CDR3 DNA reads TGTGCCAGCAGCGCCCGCAAGGACAGGGTCACAGATACGCAGTATTTT. This chain connects TRBV9 to TRBJ2-3; 8 nucleotides match TRBD1. CDR3 length equals 16 residues. Looked up from germline, CDR1 is SGDLS and CDR2 is YYNGEE. The junction had 8 bases not matched to a gene; V was cut back by 3 bases and J by 2 bases.

The chain carries TRBV7-2 and TRBJ1-1; TRBD1 aligns across 7 bases. Germline V gene data show CDR1 as SGHTA and CDR2 as FQGNSA. CDR3 size: 14 residues. The J segment lost 4 bases and the V segment lost 4 bases, leaving 6 bases of the junction unmatched. The CDR3 loop is CASSWGNRGTEAFF. The CDR3 DNA reads TGTGCCAGCAGCTGGGGCAACAGGGGCACTGAAGCTTTCTTT.